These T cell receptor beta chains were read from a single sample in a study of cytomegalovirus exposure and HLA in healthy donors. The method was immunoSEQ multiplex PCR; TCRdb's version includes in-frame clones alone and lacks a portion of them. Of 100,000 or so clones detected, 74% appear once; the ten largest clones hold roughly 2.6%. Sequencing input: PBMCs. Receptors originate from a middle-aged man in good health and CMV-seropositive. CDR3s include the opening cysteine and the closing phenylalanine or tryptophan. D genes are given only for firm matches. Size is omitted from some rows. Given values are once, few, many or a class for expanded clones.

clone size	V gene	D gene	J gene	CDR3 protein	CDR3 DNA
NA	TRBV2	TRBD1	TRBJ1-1	CASSFSRGPRNTEAFF	TGTGCCAGCAGTTTTTCCAGGGGGCCGAGGAACACTGAAGCTTTCTTT
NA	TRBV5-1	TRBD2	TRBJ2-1	CASSLKAGAVESYNEQFF	TGCGCCAGCAGCTTGAAAGCGGGAGCGGTAGAGTCCTACAATGAGCAGTTCTTC
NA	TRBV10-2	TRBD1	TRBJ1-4	CATSDRVEKLFF	TGCGCCACTTCGGACAGGGTGGAAAAACTGTTTTTT
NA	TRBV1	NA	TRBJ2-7	CTKLAGDAYEQYF	TGCACCAAACTAGCGGGAGATGCGTACGAGCAGTACTTC
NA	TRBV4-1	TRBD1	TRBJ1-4	CASSQETQGAGKLFF	TGCGCCAGCAGCCAAGAGACACAGGGGGCCGGAAAACTGTTTTTT
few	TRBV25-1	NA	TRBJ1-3	CASISSSGNTIYF	TGTGCCAGCATTAGCAGCTCTGGAAACACCATATATTTT
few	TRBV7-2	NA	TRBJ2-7	CASTVTAGRSYEQYF	TGTGCCAGCACCGTAACCGCGGGACGAAGCTACGAGCAGTACTTC
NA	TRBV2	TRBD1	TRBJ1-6	CASSPQGTGASPLHF	TGTGCCAGCAGTCCTCAGGGGACAGGGGCTTCACCCCTCCACTTT
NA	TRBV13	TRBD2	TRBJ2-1	CASSWPAGGPGNEQFF	TGTGCCAGCAGCTGGCCAGCGGGAGGGCCGGGGAATGAGCAGTTCTTC
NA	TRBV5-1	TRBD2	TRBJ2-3	CASSLELAGTDTQYF	TGCGCCAGCAGCTTGGAGCTAGCGGGCACAGATACGCAGTATTTT
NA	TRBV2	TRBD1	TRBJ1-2	CASRTGQGAVGYTF	TGTGCCAGCAGAACGGGACAGGGGGCTGTTGGCTACACCTTC
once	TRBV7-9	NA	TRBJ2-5	CASSSGPGGVRETQYF	TGTGCCAGCAGCTCCGGGCCGGGGGGCGTCCGGGAGACCCAGTACTTC
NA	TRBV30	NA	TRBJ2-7	CAWSVGLQGYEQYF	TGTGCCTGGAGTGTAGGGTTACAGGGCTACGAGCAGTACTTC
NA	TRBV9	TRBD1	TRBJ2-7	CASSPDRVEQYF	TGTGCCAGCAGCCCAGACAGGGTCGAGCAGTACTTC
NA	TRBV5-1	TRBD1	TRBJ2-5	CASSQGTGKQETQYF	TGCGCCAGCAGCCAAGGGACAGGGAAACAAGAGACCCAGTACTTC
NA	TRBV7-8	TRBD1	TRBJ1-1	CASSEDRLWAFF	TGTGCCAGCAGCGAGGACAGGTTGTGGGCTTTCTTT
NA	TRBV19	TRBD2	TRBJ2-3	CASSIKAGEGFHTQYF	TGTGCCAGTAGTATCAAAGCGGGAGAAGGATTCCATACGCAGTATTTT
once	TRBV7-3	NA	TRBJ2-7	CASSRWAGRAYYEQYF	TGTGCCAGCAGCCGGTGGGCGGGACGGGCCTACTACGAGCAGTACTTC
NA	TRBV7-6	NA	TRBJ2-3	CASSSWDSLFTDTQYF	TGTGCCAGCAGCTCCTGGGACTCCCTATTCACAGATACGCAGTATTTT
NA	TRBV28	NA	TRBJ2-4	CASRGGGKNIQYF	TGTGCCAGCAGGGGAGGGGGCAAAAACATTCAGTACTTC
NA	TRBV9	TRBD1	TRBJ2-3	CASSVGDRKVDTQYF	TGTGCCAGCAGCGTAGGGGACAGGAAGGTAGATACGCAGTATTTT
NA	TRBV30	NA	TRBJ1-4	CAWSRPFANEKLFF	TGTGCCTGGAGCCGTCCGTTCGCTAATGAAAAACTGTTTTTT
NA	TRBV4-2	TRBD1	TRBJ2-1	CASSQSRDSYNEQFF	TGTGCCAGCAGCCAATCAAGGGACAGCTACAATGAGCAGTTCTTC
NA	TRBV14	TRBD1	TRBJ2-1	CASSQDRSIYNEQFF	TGTGCCAGCAGCCAGGACAGGTCGATCTACAATGAGCAGTTCTTC
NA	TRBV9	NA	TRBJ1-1	CASSVGQYTEAFF	TGTGCCAGCAGCGTAGGACAGTACACTGAAGCTTTCTTT
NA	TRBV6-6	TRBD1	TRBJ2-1	CASRGLQGATYNEQFF	TGTGCCAGCAGGGGCCTACAGGGGGCCACCTACAATGAGCAGTTCTTC
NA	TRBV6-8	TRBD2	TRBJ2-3	CASSWLAGEITDTQYF	TGTGCCAGCAGTTGGTTAGCGGGGGAGATCACAGATACGCAGTATTTT
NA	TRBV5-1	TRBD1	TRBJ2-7	CASREQGEQYF	TGCGCCAGCAGGGAACAGGGGGAGCAGTACTTC
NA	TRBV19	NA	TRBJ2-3	CASKAGPSTDTQYF	TGTGCCAGTAAGGCGGGCCCTAGCACAGATACGCAGTATTTT
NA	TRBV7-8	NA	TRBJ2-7	CASSWQDGGGGEQYF	TGTGCCAGCAGCTGGCAGGATGGGGGCGGGGGCGAGCAGTACTTC
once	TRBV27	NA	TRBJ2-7	CASSPFTYEQYF	TGTGCCAGCAGCCCCTTTACCTACGAGCAGTACTTC
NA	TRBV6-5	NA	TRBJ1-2	CASSPGAYGYTF	TGTGCCAGCTCCCCGGGAGCCTATGGCTACACCTTC
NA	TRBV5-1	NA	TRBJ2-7	CASTIQAGYEQYF	TGCGCCAGTACTATACAGGCCGGTTACGAGCAGTACTTC
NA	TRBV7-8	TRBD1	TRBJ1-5	CASSSLTGRSNQPQHF	TGTGCCAGCAGCTCACTGACAGGGCGAAGCAATCAGCCCCAGCATTTT
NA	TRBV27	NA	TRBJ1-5	CASSLGRGQPQHF	TGTGCCAGCAGCCTCGGGCGGGGGCAGCCCCAGCATTTT
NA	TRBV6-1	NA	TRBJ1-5	CASSTGSLGNQPQHF	TGTGCCAGCAGTACAGGGAGTCTGGGCAATCAGCCCCAGCATTTT
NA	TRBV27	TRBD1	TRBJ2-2	CASRGGPGTGGTGELFF	TGTGCCAGCAGAGGGGGACCCGGGACAGGGGGCACCGGGGAGCTGTTTTTT
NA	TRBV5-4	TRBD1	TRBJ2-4	CASSSGQGIADIQYF	TGTGCCAGCAGCTCAGGACAGGGGATCGCGGACATTCAGTACTTC
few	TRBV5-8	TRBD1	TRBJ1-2	CASSWYRGENYGYTF	TGTGCCAGCAGCTGGTACAGGGGGGAAAACTATGGCTACACCTTC
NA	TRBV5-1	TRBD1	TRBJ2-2	CASSVIPGTGAGELFF	TGCGCCAGCAGCGTGATTCCCGGGACAGGGGCCGGGGAGCTGTTTTTT
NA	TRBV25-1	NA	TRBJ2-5	CASSYPRGAQETQYF	TGTGCCAGCAGTTACCCGCGGGGTGCCCAAGAGACCCAGTACTTC
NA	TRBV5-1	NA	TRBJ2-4	CASSTGTGGDSQYF	TGCGCCAGCAGCACAGGGACGGGAGGAGACAGTCAGTACTTC
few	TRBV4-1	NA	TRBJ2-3	CASSQDGTARSDTQYF	TGCGCCAGCAGCCAAGATGGGACTGCTCGTTCAGATACGCAGTATTTT
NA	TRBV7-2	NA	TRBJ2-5	CASGGASGETQYF	TGTGCCAGCGGGGGGGCTTCTGGAGAGACCCAGTACTTC
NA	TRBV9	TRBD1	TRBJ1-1	CASSDPNRGALNTEAFF	TGTGCCAGCAGCGACCCCAACAGGGGTGCTCTGAACACTGAAGCTTTCTTT
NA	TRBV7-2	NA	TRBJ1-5	CASSALLIQGGAWQPQHF	TGTGCCAGCAGCGCTCTCCTTATACAGGGTGGGGCTTGGCAGCCCCAGCATTTT
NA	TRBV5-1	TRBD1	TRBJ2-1	CASTGRTGSNEQFF	TGCGCCAGCACCGGAAGGACAGGGAGCAATGAGCAGTTCTTC
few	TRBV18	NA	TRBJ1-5	CASSPGGSVQPQHF	TGTGCCAGCTCACCAGGGGGGAGTGTTCAGCCCCAGCATTTT
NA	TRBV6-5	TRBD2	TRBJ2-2	CASSGTSGGTGELFF	TGTGCCAGCAGTGGGACTAGCGGGGGGACCGGGGAGCTGTTTTTT
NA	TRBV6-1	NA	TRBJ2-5	CAIERELRGTQYF	TGTGCCATCGAACGCGAGCTCCGGGGGACCCAGTACTTC
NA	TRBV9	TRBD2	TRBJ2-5	CASSVDSGGFQETQYF	TGTGCCAGCAGCGTGGATAGCGGGGGGTTTCAAGAGACCCAGTACTTC
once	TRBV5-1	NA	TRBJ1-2	CASREQSNYGYTF	TGCGCCAGCAGGGAACAGTCAAACTATGGCTACACCTTC